This T cell receptor (beta chain) was captured in a study of T cells after yellow fever vaccination. As for the study in general: Preparation of the low-cell-number fractions used SMART-Seq v4 Ultra Low Input.

This clonotype was observed many times. What it recognizes is unknown. The authors made TCR cDNA by 5'RACE template switching, adding a universal primer site and UMIs. TCRdb reprocessed the 5' RACE reads via MiXCR and lists one record per CDR3 protein. The sample has some 320,000 distinct CDR3 sequences, approximately 4% seen once. The CDR3 spans 14 residues. Trimming took 0 bases from V and 1 from J, leaving 5 bases between them. The germline V gene encodes CDR1 MNHEY and CDR2 SVGEGT. Study results and caveats: Repertoires sorted by FACS could include abundant clonotypes that are contaminants from the bulk population.

The receptor comes from a young man who received the YFV17D yellow fever vaccine. The chain couples TRBV6-2 or TRBV6-3 to TRBJ2-3; perhaps TRBD2 as D (5 bases). Sequencing was performed on PBMCs, taken 15 days after the yellow fever booster vaccination. CDR3 coding DNA: TGTGCCAGCAGTTACTCGCGGGGCACAGATACGCAGTATTTT. It translates to CASSYSRGTDTQYF.